Each of the 20 T cell receptor beta chains below was sequenced from the same sample in a study of cytomegalovirus exposure and HLA in healthy donors. Amplification used 60 Vbeta primers and 13 Jbeta primers. Data came from immunoSEQ multiplex PCR; TCRdb stores just in-frame clones and leaves some out. Here the sample spans about 110,000 clones, 55% to 75% being singletons. Sequenced: PBMCs. These receptors were taken from a woman in her seventies in good health and CMV-seropositive.

This clone was found once. The chain is built from TRBV7-8 and TRBJ1-6; possibly TRBD1 for D (6 bases). The CDR3 runs 14 residues. The V end was cut by 2 bases, the J end by 9 bases, with 11 bases between. CDR1 and CDR2 from the germline V gene are SGHVS and FQNEAQ. For the CDR3, the DNA is TGTGCCAGCAGCTTATTACAGGGAGCTTCACCCCTCCACTTT. As protein: CASSLLQGASPLHF.

The chain couples TRBV7-3 to TRBJ2-3; 12 nucleotides agree with TRBD1. This CDR3 spans 17 amino acids. V lost 3 bases and J lost 4; bases outside the gene matches: 8. Germline V gene sequence: CDR1 SGHTA, CDR2 FQGTGA. The CDR3 DNA reads TGTGCCAGCAGCTTTTCCGGGACAGGGGGCCTCGCAGATACGCAGTATTTT. As protein: CASSFSGTGGLADTQYF.

The V call is TRBV27, the J call TRBJ1-2, with a possible D match to TRBD1 (5 bases). Germline CDR1 and CDR2: MNHEY and SMNVEV (reference sequence). The CDR3 covers 15 residues. V was shortened by 0 bases and J by 8 bases, with 16 bases between the two germline ends. The CDR3 coding sequence is TGTGCCAGCAGTTTATCGCTAACAGGTCGTGGGGGCTACACCTTC. Residues: CASSLSLTGRGGYTF.

J is TRBJ2-5 and V is TRBV6-5; D might be TRBD2 (5 bases). Germline-derived CDR1 and CDR2 are MNHEY and SVGAGI. V was clipped by 3 bases and J by 2 bases, with 13 bases between them. The CDR3 is 15 amino acids. The CDR3 loop is CASSYEGNRQETQYF. The DNA for the CDR3 is TGTGCCAGCAGTTATGAGGGAAATCGGCAAGAGACCCAGTACTTC.

This sequence joins TRBV4-3 and TRBJ1-4; D gene uncertain. The length of the CDR3 is 18 residues. Trimming removed 0 bases at V and 1 base at J, with 15 bases between. Germline assignment: CDR1 LGHNA and CDR2 YSLEER. The DNA for the CDR3 is TGCGCCAGCAGCCAAGATGCTTACTACGGTTTAACTAATGAAAAACTGTTTTTT. This gives the protein CASSQDAYYGLTNEKLFF.

This clone was detected a few times. The J gene is TRBJ2-1, the V gene TRBV19, with D perhaps TRBD1 (6 bases). This CDR3 comprises 14 residues. V was cut by 1 base and J by 9 bases, with 13 bases left in between. Germline CDR1 is LNHDA and CDR2 is SQIVND (reference sequence). The DNA of the CDR3 is TGTGCCAGTAGTATAGGGGGGCTACGGAGTGAGCAGTTCTTC. This translates into CASSIGGLRSEQFF.

The V call is TRBV7-9, the J call TRBJ2-5; 7 bases map to TRBD2. The germline CDR1 and CDR2 sequences are SEHNR and FQNEAQ (reference sequence). The CDR3 extends over 14 amino acids. V dropped 5 bases and J dropped 5; count of bases not matched to a gene: 8. The CDR3 nucleotides are TGTGCCAGCAGCACCAGCGGGGTGGATGAGACCCAGTACTTC. Residues: CASSTSGVDETQYF.

The chain has TRBV10-3 and TRBJ2-2; weak D call: TRBD2 (5 bases). Germline CDR1 is ENHRY and CDR2 is SYGVKD. The CDR3 extends over 13 amino acids. V was shortened by 6 bases and J by 7 bases, with 12 bases between the two germline ends. The CDR3, as DNA: TGTGCCATCAGGACCTCGGCGGGCGGGGAGCTGTTTTTT. Translated: CAIRTSAGGELFF.

The chain is built from TRBV18 and TRBJ2-7; 9 bases align to TRBD2. The CDR3 covers 15 residues. The germline gives CDR1 KGHSH, CDR2 LQKENI. With 2 bases clipped from V and 3 bases from J, the junction kept 5 bases outside the gene matches. CDR3 region: CASSPIGTSFYEQYF. The CDR3, as DNA: TGTGCCAGCTCACCAATCGGGACTAGCTTCTACGAGCAGTACTTC.

The chain couples TRBV5-1 to TRBJ2-3; 15 nucleotides agree with TRBD2. Germline V gene lookup returns CDR1 SGHRS and CDR2 YFSETQ. The CDR3 extends over 14 amino acids. The ends lost 7 bases at V and 6 bases at J; junction bases unmatched: 3. The CDR3 loop is CASRTSGGADTQYF. The DNA for the CDR3 is TGCGCCAGCCGGACTAGCGGGGGGGCGGATACGCAGTATTTT.

This clone occurred a few times. The rearrangement links TRBV5-1 to TRBJ1-2; 11 bases agree with TRBD1. Unmatched junction bases numbered 3, after V lost 0 bases and J lost 8 bases. This CDR3 is 14 amino acids long. Germline V gene sequence: CDR1 SGHRS, CDR2 YFSETQ. CDR3 residues: CASSLADRGQGYTF. The CDR3 DNA sequence: TGCGCCAGCAGCTTGGCGGACAGGGGGCAGGGCTACACCTTC.

The chain recombines TRBV18 with TRBJ1-1; D is uncertain. V lost 5 bases and J 7 bases, leaving 20 bases between the germline ends. CDR3 length equals 15 residues. Germline values: CDR1 KGHSH, CDR2 LQKENI. The CDR3 sequence is CASSGGRSPSNEAFF. For the CDR3, the DNA is TGTGCCAGCTCAGGAGGCCGCAGCCCGAGCAATGAAGCTTTCTTT.

The chain combines TRBV7-2 with TRBJ2-3, with 12 bases identical to TRBD2. Germline CDR1 is SGHTA and CDR2 is FQGNSA. After removal of 2 bases from V and 1 base from J, the junction contained 10 bases not matched to a gene. The CDR3 extends over 19 amino acids. The CDR3 DNA reads as TGTGCCAGCAGCTTACCCCGGCTAGCGGGGGGGCGGGGCACAGATACGCAGTATTTT. This encodes CASSLPRLAGGRGTDTQYF.

The V call is TRBV14, the J call TRBJ1-1, with TRBD1 matching over 11 bases. CDR1 and CDR2 (germline): SGHDN, FVKESK. There are 14 residues in the CDR3. The V segment lost 5 bases and the J segment 2 bases; nucleotides outside the gene matches: 1. The CDR3 reads CASSWTGGNTEAFF. CDR3 nucleotides: TGTGCCAGCAGCTGGACAGGGGGCAACACTGAAGCTTTCTTT.

This clone appeared a few times. The V call is TRBV9, the J call TRBJ2-1, with TRBD2 matching 11 bases. CDR1 SGDLS and CDR2 YYNGEE come from the germline V gene. The V gene end was trimmed by 0 bases and the J gene end by 0 bases; junction bases not matched to a gene: 11. The CDR3 runs to 20 residues. The CDR3 DNA follows: TGTGCCAGCAGCGTAGCTAGGCTAGCGGGGGGCCCCAGCTCCTACAATGAGCAGTTCTTC. Protein product: CASSVARLAGGPSSYNEQFF.

The chain joins TRBV10-3 to TRBJ1-1; 8 nucleotides match TRBD1. V lost 6 bases and J lost 4; bases outside the gene matches: 7. The germline V gene has CDR1 ENHRY and CDR2 SYGVKD. The CDR3 covers 14 residues. The CDR3 is CAISERQGSTEAFF. The CDR3 coding sequence is TGTGCCATCAGCGAGAGACAGGGGTCCACTGAAGCTTTCTTT.

Here the CDR3 reads CASSLGGQGNYEQYF. CDR3 nucleotides: TGCGCCAGCAGCTTGGGGGGACAGGGGAACTACGAGCAGTACTTC. The chain uses TRBV5-1 and TRBJ2-7, with 10 bases fitting TRBD1. Germline loops: CDR1 SGHRS, CDR2 YFSETQ. Unmatched junction bases numbered 3, after V lost 0 bases and J lost 3 bases. The CDR3 sequence is 15 residues long.

The chain employs TRBV27 and TRBJ1-1; D unresolved. The CDR3 has 15 residues. Per the germline V gene, CDR1 is MNHEY and CDR2 is SMNVEV (reference sequence). V lost 3 bases and J lost 1, with 12 bases in between. The chain's CDR3 is CASSFGVLPNTEAFF. CDR3 nucleotide sequence: TGTGCCAGCAGTTTCGGGGTATTACCGAACACTGAAGCTTTCTTT.

The chain carries TRBV7-8 and TRBJ1-4; tentative D call: TRBD1 (5 bases). Germline CDR1 SGHVS, CDR2 FQNEAQ. The CDR3 totals 12 residues. V shed 2 bases and J shed 14 bases, with 12 bases lying between them. The CDR3 is CASSLSIGTLFF. The CDR3, as DNA: TGTGCCAGCAGCTTATCGATAGGGACTCTGTTTTTT.

In this sample, this clone turned up a few times. This chain connects TRBV6-1 to TRBJ1-1; no clear D. The germline V gene has CDR1 MNHNS and CDR2 SASEGT. The V and J ends lost 1 base and 9 bases respectively, with 12 bases between them. This CDR3 has 13 residues. The CDR3 bases are TGTGCCAGCAGTGAAGTACAGTTTGTTAAAGCTTTCTTT. It translates to CASSEVQFVKAFF.